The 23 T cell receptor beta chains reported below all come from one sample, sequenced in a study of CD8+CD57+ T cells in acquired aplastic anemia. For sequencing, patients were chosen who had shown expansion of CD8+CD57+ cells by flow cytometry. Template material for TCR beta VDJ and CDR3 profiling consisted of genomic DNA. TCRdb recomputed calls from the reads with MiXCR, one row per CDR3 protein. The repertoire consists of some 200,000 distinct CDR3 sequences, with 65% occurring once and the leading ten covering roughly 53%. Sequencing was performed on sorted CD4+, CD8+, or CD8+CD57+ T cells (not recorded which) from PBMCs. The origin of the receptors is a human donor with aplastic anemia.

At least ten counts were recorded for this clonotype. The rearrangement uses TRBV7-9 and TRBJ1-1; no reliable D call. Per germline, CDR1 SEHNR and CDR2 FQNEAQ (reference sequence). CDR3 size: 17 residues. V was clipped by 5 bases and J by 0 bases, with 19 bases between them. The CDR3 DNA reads TGTGCCAGCAGCCCAGGCTTGGCAGGTCTTATGAACACTGAAGCTTTCTTT. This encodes CASSPGLAGLMNTEAFF.

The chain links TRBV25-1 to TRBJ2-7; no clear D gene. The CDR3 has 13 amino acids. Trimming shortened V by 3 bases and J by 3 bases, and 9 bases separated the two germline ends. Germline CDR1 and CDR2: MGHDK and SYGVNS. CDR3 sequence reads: CASSDSDIYEQYF. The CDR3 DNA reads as TGTGCCAGCAGTGACTCTGACATCTACGAGCAGTACTTC.

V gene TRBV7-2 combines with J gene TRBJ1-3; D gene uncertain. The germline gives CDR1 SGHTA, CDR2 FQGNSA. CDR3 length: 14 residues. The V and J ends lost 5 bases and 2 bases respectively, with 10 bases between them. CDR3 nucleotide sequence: TGTGCCAGCAGCCAAGACACAGCTGGAAACACCATATATTTT. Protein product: CASSQDTAGNTIYF.

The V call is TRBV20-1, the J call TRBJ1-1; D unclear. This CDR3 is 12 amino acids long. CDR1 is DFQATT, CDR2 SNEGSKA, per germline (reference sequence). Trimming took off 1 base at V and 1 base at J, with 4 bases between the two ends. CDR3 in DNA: TGCAGTGCTAGAGCTAGGAACACTGAAGCTTTCTTT. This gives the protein CSARARNTEAFF.

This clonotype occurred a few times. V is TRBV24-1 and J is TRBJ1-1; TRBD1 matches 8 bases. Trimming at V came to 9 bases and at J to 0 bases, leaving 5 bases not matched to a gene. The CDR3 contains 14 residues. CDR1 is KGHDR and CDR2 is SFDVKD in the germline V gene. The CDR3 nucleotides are TGTGCCACCCAAGCAGGGGGCTTGAACACTGAAGCTTTCTTT. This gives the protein CATQAGGLNTEAFF.

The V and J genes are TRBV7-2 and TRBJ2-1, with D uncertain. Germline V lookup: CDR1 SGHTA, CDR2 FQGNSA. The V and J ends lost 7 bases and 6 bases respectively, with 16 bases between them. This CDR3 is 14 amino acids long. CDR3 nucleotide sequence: TGTGCCAGCACCCGACCAGGCTCGGGCAATGAGCAGTTCTTC. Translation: CASTRPGSGNEQFF.

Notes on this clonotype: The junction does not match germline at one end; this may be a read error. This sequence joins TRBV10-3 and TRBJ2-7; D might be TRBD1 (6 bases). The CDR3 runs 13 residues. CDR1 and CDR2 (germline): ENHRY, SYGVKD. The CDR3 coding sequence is TGTGCCATCAGTGAGGGACAGTCCTACGAGCAGTGCTTC. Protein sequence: CAISEGQSYEQCF.

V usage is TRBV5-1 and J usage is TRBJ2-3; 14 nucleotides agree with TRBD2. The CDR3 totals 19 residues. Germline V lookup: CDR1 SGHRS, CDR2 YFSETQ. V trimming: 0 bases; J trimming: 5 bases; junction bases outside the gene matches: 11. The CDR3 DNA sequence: TGCGCCAGCAGCTTGGGACGGCTGACTAGCGGGGGGGCCATAGATACGCAGTATTTT. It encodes CASSLGRLTSGGAIDTQYF.

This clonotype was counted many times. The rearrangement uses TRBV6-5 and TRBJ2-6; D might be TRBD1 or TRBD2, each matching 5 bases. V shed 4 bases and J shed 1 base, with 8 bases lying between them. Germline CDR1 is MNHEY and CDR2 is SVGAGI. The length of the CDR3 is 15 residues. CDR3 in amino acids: CASSLGESGANVLTF. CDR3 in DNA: TGTGCCAGCAGTTTAGGGGAGTCTGGGGCCAACGTCCTGACTTTC.

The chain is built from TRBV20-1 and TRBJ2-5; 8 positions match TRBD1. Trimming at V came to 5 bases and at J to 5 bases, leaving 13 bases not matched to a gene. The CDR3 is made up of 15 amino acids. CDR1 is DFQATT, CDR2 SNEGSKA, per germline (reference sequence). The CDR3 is CSAPQGETYNETQYF. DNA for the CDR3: TGCAGTGCTCCACAGGGGGAAACCTACAATGAGACCCAGTACTTC.

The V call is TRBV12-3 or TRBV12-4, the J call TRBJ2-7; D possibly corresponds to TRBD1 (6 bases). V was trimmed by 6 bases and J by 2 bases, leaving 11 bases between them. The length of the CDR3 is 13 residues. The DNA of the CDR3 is TGTGCCAGCAGGCGGACAGAGACCTACGAGCAGTACTTC. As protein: CASRRTETYEQYF.

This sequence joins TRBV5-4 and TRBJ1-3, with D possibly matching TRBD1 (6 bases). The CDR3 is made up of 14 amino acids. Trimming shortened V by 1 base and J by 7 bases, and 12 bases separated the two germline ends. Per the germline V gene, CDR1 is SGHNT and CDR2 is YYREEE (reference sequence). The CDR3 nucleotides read TGTGCCAGCAGCTTGAGGGGGGTCGGGAACACCATATATTTT. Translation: CASSLRGVGNTIYF.

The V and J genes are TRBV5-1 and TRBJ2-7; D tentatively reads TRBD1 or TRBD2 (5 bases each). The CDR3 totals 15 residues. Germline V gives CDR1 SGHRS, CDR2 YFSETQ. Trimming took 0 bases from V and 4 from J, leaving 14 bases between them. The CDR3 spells CASSLAGDGGYEQYF. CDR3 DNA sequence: TGCGCCAGCAGCTTGGCCGGGGACGGCGGTTACGAGCAGTACTTC.

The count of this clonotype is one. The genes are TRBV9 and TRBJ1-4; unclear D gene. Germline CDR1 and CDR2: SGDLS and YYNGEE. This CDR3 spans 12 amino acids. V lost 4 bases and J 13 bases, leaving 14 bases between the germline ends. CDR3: CASSLDGSGLFF. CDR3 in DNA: TGTGCCAGCAGCTTGGACGGGAGCGGACTGTTTTTT.

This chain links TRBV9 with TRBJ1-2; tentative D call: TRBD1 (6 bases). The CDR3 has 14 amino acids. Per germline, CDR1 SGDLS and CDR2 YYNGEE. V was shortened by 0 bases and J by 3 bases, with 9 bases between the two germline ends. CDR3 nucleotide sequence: TGTGCCAGCAGCGTAGGGCCAGGGGACTATGGCTACACCTTC. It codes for CASSVGPGDYGYTF. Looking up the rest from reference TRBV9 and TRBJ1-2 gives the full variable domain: DSGVTQTPKHLITATGQRVTLRCSPRSGDLSVYWYQQSLDQGLQFLIQYYNGEERAKGNILERFSAQQFPDLHSELNLSSLELGDSALYFCASSVGPGDYGYTFGSGTRLTVV.

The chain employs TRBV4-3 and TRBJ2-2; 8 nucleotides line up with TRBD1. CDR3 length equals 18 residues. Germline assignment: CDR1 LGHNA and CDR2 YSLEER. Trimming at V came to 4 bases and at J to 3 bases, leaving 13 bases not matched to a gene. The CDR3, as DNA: TGCGCCAGCAGCCCCGGAGGGAGCGGACAGGGCGACACCGGGGAGCTGTTTTTT. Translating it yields CASSPGGSGQGDTGELFF.

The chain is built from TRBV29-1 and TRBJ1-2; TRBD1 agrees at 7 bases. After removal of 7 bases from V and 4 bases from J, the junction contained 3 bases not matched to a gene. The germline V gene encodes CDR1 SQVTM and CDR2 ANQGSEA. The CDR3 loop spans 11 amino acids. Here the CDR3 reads CSGRDSYGYTF. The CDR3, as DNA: TGCAGCGGGAGGGACAGCTATGGCTACACCTTC. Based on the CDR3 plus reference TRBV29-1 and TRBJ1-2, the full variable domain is SAVISQKPSRDICQRGTSLTIQCQVDSQVTMMFWYRQQPGQSLTLIATANQGSEATYESGFVIDKFPISRPNLTFSTLTVSNMSPEDSSIYLCSGRDSYGYTFGSGTRLTVV.

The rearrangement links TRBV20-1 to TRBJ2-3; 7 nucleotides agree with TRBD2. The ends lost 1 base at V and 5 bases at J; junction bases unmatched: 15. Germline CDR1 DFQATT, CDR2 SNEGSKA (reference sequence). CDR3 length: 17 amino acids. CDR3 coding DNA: TGCAGTGCTAGAGGTTTCTTTTCGGGGGGAAGTCGAGATACGCAGTATTTT. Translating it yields CSARGFFSGGSRDTQYF.

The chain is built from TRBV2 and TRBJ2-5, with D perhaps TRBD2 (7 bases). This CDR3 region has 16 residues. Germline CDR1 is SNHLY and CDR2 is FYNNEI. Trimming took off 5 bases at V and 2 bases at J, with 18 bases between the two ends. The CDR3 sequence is CASSLRGGPIQETQYF. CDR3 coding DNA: TGTGCCAGCAGTCTTAGGGGGGGACCCATTCAAGAGACCCAGTACTTC.

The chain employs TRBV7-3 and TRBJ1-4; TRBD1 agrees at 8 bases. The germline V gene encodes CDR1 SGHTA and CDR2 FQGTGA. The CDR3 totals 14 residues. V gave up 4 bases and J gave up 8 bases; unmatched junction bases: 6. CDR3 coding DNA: TGTGCCAGCAGCTCCACAGGGGGAGGGGAAAAACTGTTTTTT. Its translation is CASSSTGGGEKLFF.

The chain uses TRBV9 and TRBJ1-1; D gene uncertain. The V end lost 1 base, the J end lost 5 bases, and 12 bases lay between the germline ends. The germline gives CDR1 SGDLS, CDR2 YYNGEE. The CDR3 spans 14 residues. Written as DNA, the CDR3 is TGTGCCAGCAGCGTATTGCCCCTCGGTACTGAAGCTTTCTTT. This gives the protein CASSVLPLGTEAFF.

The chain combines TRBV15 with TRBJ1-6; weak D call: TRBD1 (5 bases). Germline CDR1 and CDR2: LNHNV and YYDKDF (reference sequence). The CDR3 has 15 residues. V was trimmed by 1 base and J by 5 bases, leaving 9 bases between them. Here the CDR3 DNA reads TGTGCCACCAGCAGAGCCAGACAGAATAATTCACCCCTCCACTTT. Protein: CATSRARQNNSPLHF.

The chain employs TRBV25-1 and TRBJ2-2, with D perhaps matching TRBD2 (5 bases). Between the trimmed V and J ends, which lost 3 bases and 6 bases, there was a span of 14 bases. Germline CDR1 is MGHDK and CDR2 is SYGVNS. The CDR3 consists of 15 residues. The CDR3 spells CASSESVRVAGELFF. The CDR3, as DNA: TGTGCCAGCAGTGAGTCGGTGAGGGTGGCCGGGGAGCTGTTTTTT.